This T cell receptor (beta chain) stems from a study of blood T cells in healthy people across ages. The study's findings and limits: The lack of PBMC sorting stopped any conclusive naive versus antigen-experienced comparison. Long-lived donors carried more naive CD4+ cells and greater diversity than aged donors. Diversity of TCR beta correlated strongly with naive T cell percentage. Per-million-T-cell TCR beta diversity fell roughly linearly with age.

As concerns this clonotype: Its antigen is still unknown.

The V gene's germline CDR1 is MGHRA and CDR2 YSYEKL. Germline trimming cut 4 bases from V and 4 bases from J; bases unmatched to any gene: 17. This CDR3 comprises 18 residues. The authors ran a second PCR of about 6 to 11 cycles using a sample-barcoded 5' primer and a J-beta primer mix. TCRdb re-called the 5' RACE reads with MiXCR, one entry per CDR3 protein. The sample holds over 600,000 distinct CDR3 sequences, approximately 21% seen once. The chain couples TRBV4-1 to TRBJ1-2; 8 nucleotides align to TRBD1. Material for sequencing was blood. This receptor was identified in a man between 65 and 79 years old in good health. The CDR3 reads CASSPAPPDRGEGYGYTF. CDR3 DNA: TGCGCCAGCAGCCCCGCACCGCCCGACAGGGGAGAGGGCTATGGCTACACCTTC.